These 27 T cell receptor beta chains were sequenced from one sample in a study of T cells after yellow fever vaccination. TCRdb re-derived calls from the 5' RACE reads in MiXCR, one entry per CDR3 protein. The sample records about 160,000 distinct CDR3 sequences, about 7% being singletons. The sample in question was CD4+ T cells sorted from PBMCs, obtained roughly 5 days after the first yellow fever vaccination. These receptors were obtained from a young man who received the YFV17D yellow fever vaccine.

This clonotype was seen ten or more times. CDR3 sequence reads: CASSLAASYEQYF. CDR3 nucleotide sequence: TGCGCCAGCAGCTTGGCGGCCTCCTACGAGCAGTACTTC. The chain has TRBV5-1 and TRBJ2-7; D unresolved. Germline V gene sequence: CDR1 SGHRS, CDR2 YFSETQ. The CDR3 has 13 residues. Trimming shortened V by 0 bases and J by 0 bases, and 4 bases separated the two germline ends.

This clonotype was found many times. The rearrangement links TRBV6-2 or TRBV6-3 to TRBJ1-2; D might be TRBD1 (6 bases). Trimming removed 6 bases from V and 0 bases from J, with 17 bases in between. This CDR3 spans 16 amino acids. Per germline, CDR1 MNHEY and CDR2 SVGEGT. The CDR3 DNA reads TGTGCCAGCAGCCTACCTCTCGGACAGACTAACTATGGCTACACCTTC. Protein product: CASSLPLGQTNYGYTF.

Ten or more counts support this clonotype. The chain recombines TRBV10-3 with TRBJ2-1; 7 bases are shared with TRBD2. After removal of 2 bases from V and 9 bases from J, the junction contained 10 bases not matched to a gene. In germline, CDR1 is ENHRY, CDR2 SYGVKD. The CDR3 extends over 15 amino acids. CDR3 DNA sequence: TGTGCCATCAGTGAGAGGGGACTACCTAGGGGTGAGCAGTTCTTC. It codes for CAISERGLPRGEQFF.

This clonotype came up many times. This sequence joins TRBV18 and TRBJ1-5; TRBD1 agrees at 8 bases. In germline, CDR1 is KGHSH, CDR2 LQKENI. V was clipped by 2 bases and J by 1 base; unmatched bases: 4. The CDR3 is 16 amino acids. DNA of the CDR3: TGTGCCAGCTCACCAGACAGGGGTTGGAGCAATCAGCCCCAGCATTTT. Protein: CASSPDRGWSNQPQHF.

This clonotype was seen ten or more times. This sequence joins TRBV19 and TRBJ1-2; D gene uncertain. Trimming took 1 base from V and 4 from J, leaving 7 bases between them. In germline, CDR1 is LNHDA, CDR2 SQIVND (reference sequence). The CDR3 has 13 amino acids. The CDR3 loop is CASSIVRGYGYTF. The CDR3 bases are TGTGCCAGTAGTATAGTTCGGGGCTATGGCTACACCTTC.

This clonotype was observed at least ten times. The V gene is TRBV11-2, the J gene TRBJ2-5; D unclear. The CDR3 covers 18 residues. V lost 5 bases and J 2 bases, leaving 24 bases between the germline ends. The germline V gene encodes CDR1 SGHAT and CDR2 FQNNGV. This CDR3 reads CASSQTGFIFSQQETQYF. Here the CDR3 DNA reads TGTGCCAGCAGCCAAACGGGCTTCATTTTCTCTCAACAAGAGACCCAGTACTTC.

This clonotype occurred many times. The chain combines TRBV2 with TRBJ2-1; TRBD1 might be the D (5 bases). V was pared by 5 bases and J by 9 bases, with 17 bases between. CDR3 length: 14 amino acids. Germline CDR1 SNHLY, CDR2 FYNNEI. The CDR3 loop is CASSLSQGESEQFF. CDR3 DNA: TGTGCCAGCAGTTTAAGCCAGGGTGAGAGTGAGCAGTTCTTC.

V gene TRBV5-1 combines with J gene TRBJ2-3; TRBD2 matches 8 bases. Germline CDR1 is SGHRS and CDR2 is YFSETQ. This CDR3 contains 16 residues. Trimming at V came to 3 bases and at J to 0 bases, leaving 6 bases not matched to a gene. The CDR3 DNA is TGCGCCAGCAGCTCGCTACTAGCGGCTAGCACAGATACGCAGTATTTT. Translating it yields CASSSLLAASTDTQYF.

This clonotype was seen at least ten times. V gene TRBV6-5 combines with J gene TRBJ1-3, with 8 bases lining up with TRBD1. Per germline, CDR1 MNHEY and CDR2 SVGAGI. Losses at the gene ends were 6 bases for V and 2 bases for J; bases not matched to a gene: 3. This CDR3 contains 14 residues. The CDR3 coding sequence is TGTGCCAGCAGCCTACAGGGGGCTGGAAACACCATATATTTT. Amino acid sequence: CASSLQGAGNTIYF.

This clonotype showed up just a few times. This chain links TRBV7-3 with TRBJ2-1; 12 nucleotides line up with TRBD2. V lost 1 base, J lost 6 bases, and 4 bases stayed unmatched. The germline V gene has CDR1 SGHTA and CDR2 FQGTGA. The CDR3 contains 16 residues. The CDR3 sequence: CASSLKLAGGLNEQFF. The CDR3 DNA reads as TGTGCCAGCAGCTTAAAACTAGCGGGGGGTCTCAATGAGCAGTTCTTC.

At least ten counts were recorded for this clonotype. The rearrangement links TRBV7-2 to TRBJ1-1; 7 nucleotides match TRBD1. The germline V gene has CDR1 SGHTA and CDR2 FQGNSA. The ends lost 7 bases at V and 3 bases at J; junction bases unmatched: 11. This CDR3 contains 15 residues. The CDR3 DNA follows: TGTGCCAGCATGTTGACAGGGTGGTCCCACACTGAAGCTTTCTTT. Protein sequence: CASMLTGWSHTEAFF.

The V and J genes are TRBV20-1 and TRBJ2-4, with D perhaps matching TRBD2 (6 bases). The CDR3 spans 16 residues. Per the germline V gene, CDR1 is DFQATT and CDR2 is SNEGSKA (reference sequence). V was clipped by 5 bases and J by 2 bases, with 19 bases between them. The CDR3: CSAQNLARVTKNIQYF. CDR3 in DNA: TGCAGTGCTCAAAACCTAGCGAGGGTGACCAAAAACATTCAGTACTTC.

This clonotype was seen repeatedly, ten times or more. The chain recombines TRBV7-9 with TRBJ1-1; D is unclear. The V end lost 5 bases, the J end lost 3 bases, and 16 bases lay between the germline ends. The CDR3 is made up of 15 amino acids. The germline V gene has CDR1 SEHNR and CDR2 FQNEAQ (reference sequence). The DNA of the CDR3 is TGTGCCAGCAGCCCAAAGAATATAGGCGACACTGAAGCTTTCTTT. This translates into CASSPKNIGDTEAFF.

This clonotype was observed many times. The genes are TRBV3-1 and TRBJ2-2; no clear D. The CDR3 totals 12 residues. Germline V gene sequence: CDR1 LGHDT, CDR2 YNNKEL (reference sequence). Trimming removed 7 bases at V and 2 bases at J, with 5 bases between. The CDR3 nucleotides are TGTGCCAGCAACTCCAACACCGGGGAGCTGTTTTTT. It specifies CASNSNTGELFF.

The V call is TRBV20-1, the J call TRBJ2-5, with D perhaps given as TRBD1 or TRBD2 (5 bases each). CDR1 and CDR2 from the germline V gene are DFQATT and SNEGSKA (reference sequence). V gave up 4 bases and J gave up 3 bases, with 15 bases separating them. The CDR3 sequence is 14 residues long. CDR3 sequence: CSAKNRDGEETQYF. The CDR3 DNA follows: TGCAGTGCTAAAAACCGGGACGGAGAAGAGACCCAGTACTTC.

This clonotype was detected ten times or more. In nucleotides, the CDR3 is TGCAGTGCTCGTATAGGGACTAGCCAAGAGACCCAGTACTTC. Residues: CSARIGTSQETQYF. The rearrangement links TRBV20-1 to TRBJ2-5, with TRBD2 matching 8 bases. The CDR3 is 14 amino acids. Trimming at V came to 5 bases and at J to 1 base, leaving 6 bases not matched to a gene. Looked up from germline, CDR1 is DFQATT and CDR2 is SNEGSKA (reference sequence).

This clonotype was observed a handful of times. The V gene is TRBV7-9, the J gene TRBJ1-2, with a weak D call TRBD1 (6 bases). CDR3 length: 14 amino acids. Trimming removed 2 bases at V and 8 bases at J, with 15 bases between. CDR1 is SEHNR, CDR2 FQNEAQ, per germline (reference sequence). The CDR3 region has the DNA TGTGCCAGCAGCTTACGTCCGGGGGCAGGAGGCTACACCTTC. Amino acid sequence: CASSLRPGAGGYTF.

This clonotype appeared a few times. The CDR3, as DNA: TGTGCCAGTAGTTTTCAGATGGAAGCTTTCTTT. Translation gives CASSFQMEAFF. J is TRBJ1-1 and V is TRBV19; D gene uncertain. Deletions cut 5 bases from V and 8 bases from J, with 9 bases between. Germline values: CDR1 LNHDA, CDR2 SQIVND (reference sequence). This CDR3 region has 11 residues. Using reference TRBV19 and TRBJ1-1 for the parts outside the CDR3, the full variable domain is DGGITQSPKYLFRKEGQNVTLSCEQNLNHDAMYWYRQDPGQGLRLIYYSQIVNDFQKGDIAEGYSVSREKKESFPLTVTSAQKNPTAFYLCASSFQMEAFFGQGTRLTVV.

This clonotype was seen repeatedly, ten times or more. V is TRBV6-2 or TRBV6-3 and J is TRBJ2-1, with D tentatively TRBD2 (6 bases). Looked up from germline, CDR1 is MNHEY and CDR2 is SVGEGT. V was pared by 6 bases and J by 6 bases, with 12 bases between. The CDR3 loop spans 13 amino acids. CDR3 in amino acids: CASRRDGSNEQFF. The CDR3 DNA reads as TGTGCCAGCAGACGGGACGGGAGCAATGAGCAGTTCTTC.

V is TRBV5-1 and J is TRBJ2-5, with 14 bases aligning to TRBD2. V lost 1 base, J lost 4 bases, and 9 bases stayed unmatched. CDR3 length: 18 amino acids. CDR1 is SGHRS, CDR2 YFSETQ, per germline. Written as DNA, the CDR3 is TGCGCCAGCAGCTTGTTACCAGCCGGGACTAGCGGGGGAGAGACCCAGTACTTC. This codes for CASSLLPAGTSGGETQYF. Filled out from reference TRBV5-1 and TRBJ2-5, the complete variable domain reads KAGVTQTPRYLIKTRGQQVTLSCSPISGHRSVSWYQQTPGQGLQFLFEYFSETQRNKGNFPGRFSGRQFSNSRSEMNVSTLELGDSALYLCASSLLPAGTSGGETQYFGPGTRLLVL.

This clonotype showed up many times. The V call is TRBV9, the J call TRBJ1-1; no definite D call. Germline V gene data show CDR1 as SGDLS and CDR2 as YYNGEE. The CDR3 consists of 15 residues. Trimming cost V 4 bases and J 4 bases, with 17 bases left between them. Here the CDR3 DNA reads TGTGCCAGCAGCCCTAGCGTGGTGGGAATCACTGAAGCTTTCTTT. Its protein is CASSPSVVGITEAFF.

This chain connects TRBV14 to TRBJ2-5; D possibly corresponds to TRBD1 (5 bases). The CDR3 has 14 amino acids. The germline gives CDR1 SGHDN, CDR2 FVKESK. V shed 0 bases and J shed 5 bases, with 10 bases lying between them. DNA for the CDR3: TGTGCCAGCAGCCAAGACCAGGGTTGGGAGACCCAGTACTTC. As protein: CASSQDQGWETQYF.

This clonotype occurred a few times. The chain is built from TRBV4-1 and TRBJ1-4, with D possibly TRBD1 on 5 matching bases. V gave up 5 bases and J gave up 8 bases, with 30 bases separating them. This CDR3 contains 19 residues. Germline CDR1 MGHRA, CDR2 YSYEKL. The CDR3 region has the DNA TGCGCCAGCAGCTCGACGGGGCCCGGCGGGTTGGGCTTAGGGGAAAAACTGTTTTTT. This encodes CASSSTGPGGLGLGEKLFF.

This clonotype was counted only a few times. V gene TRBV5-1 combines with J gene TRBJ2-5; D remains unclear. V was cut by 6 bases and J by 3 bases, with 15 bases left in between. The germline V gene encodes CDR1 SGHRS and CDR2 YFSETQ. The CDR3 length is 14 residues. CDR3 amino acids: CASTSAVSEETQYF. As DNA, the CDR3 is TGCGCCAGCACCTCCGCCGTTTCCGAAGAGACCCAGTACTTC. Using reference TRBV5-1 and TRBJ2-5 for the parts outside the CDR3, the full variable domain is KAGVTQTPRYLIKTRGQQVTLSCSPISGHRSVSWYQQTPGQGLQFLFEYFSETQRNKGNFPGRFSGRQFSNSRSEMNVSTLELGDSALYLCASTSAVSEETQYFGPGTRLLVL.

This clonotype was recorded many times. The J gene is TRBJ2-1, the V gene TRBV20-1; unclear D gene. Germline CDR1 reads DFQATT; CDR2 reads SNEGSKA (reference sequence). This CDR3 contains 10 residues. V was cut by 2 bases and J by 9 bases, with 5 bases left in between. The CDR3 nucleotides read TGCAGTGCTAGATCCCTTGAGCAGTTCTTC. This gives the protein CSARSLEQFF.

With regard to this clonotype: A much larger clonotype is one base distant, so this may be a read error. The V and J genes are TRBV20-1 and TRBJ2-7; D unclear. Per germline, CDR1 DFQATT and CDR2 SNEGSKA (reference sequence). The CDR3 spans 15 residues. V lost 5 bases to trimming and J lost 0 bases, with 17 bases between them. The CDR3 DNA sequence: TGCAGTGCTCAAACCTCGGCACAGAGCTCCTACGAGCAGTACTTC. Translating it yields CSAQTSAQSSYEQYF.

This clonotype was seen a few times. The CDR3 spells CASSPHPGQGQETQYF. CDR3 coding DNA: TGTGCCAGCAGTCCTCACCCCGGACAGGGACAAGAGACCCAGTACTTC. The chain uses TRBV7-2 and TRBJ2-5; TRBD1 agrees at 8 bases. With V trimmed by 6 bases and J by 2 bases, 11 bases remained unmatched. CDR3 length equals 16 residues. Germline CDR1 and CDR2: SGHTA and FQGNSA. Complete variable domain (other parts from reference TRBV7-2 and TRBJ2-5): GAGVSQSPSNKVTEKGKDVELRCDPISGHTALYWYRQSLGQGLEFLIYFQGNSAPDKSGLPSDRFSAERTGGSVSTLTIQRTQQEDSAVYLCASSPHPGQGQETQYFGPGTRLLVL.